Detailed here is one TCR beta chain. The data are from a study of blood T cell repertoires in COVID-19. At the level of the study: Acute and convalescent COVID-19 samples came from the United States, Italy and Spain. T cells, B-cell-depleted T cells, or PBMCs provided the cDNA or gDNA that served as material.

Per the study methods: The assay estimated nucleated cells by amplifying reference gene primers. Clones were sequenced by immunoSEQ multiplex PCR, and TCRdb holds only the in-frame ones, with some missing. From that table come the V and J calls and clone size; the DNA was used to work out D and trimming. The profile shows about 130,000 clones, about 90% of them singletons. The specimen sequenced was peripheral blood. The TCR was taken from a woman between 50 and 59 years old who had recovered from COVID-19.

This CDR3 is CASSYSNIGEGYTF. The CDR3 DNA is TGTGCCAGCAGTTACTCGAATATAGGAGAAGGCTACACCTTC. The chain joins TRBV6-5 to TRBJ1-2, with D uncertain. CDR1 and CDR2 from the germline V gene are MNHEY and SVGAGI. V was trimmed by 0 bases and J by 8 bases, leaving 13 bases between them. The CDR3 is 14 amino acids.